This TCR beta chain emerged from a study of early T cells in non-severe SARS-CoV-2 infection. About the research overall: Sequencing was performed on bulk RNA from unsorted whole blood, leaving chains unpaired.

Study results and limitations: VDJdb-based matching was biased toward anti-spike CD8 responses and missed private and CD4 specificities.

CDR3 length: 13 amino acids. Looked up from germline, CDR1 is SGHDN and CDR2 is FVKESK. V was cut by 1 base and J by 2 bases, with 5 bases left in between. Unique molecular identifiers were attached to individual cDNA molecules. TCRdb ran MiXCR on the 5' RACE reads and lists one entry per CDR3 protein. The sample carries 50,000 to 65,000 distinct CDR3 sequences, roughly 18% recorded once. To note about this clonotype: Its antigen is unknown.

The material was whole blood, obtained at baseline. The J gene is TRBJ1-2, the V gene TRBV14; D call uncertain. The receptor was derived from an adult who was a healthcare worker with PCR-confirmed SARS-CoV-2 infection or an uninfected control (not recorded which). The CDR3 DNA follows: TGTGCCAGCAGCCAAGGCAGGAACTATGGCTACACCTTC. Translation: CASSQGRNYGYTF.